One and the same sample provided the 30 T cell receptor beta chains below, sequenced in a study of T cell clonality in common variable immunodeficiency (dated by TCRdb to the mid-2010s). The library was prepared using the immunoSEQ multiplex PCR assay. TCRdb retrieved this table from immuneACCESS and kept in-frame rearrangements only. Not all clones are present; in checked studies, unresolved V genes account for under half, and no reason is known for the remainder. The table puts about 60,000 clones in this sample, none counted just once. The ten largest clones add up to about 1.5% of the sample. The source material was peripheral blood mononuclear cells. The receptors were sampled from a person between 18 and 75 years old in good health.

This clone was found many times. The read ends 3 residues early relative to the CDR3; the germline J gene fills the gap. The chain combines TRBV7-3 with TRBJ1-5; D not certain. The CDR3 has 20 residues. V was clipped by 1 base and J by 0 bases, with 22 bases between them. Germline CDR1 is SGHTA and CDR2 is FQGTGA. The DNA read from the CDR3 is TGTGCCAGCAGCTTAAACACACCGCACACAGAGAAATATAGCAATCAGCCC. Protein: CASSLNTPHTEKYSNQP. The entire CDR3 sequence reads CASSLNTPHTEKYSNQPQHF.

This clone has ten or more counts. The read ends 3 residues shy of where the CDR3 ends; the end is completed using the germline J gene. The rearrangement joins TRBV4-2 to TRBJ2-1; D unclear. Germline assignment: CDR1 LGHNA and CDR2 YNFKEQ. The CDR3 length is 15 residues. Trimming pared 1 base from V and 2 bases from J, leaving 9 bases between. The covered CDR3 bases are TGTGCCAGCAGCCAAGTGAGTTCGGCCTACAATGAG. Encoded protein: CASSQVSSAYNE. The full-length CDR3 reads as CASSQVSSAYNEQFF.

This clone has a count of ten or more. Read data end 3 residues before the CDR3 end; the end is taken from the germline J gene. This sequence joins TRBV7-9 and TRBJ2-7; D uncertain. The CDR3 extends over 13 amino acids. Looked up from germline, CDR1 is SEHNR and CDR2 is FQNEAQ (reference sequence). The V gene lost 5 bases and the J gene lost 1 base, with 9 bases spanning the gap. The DNA read from the CDR3 is TGTGCCAGCAGCCACGGGTCATCCTACGAG. Translation gives CASSHGSSYE. The CDR3 reads in full as CASSHGSSYEQYF.

This clone was counted at least ten times. The CDR3 end falls 3 residues outside the read, so it is completed with the germline J gene. This rearrangement joins TRBV7-9 to TRBJ1-5; 7 bases are a match to TRBD1. Germline CDR1 is SEHNR and CDR2 is FQNEAQ (reference sequence). The V gene end was trimmed by 5 bases and the J gene end by 3 bases; junction bases not matched to a gene: 4. CDR3 size: 14 residues. The covered CDR3 bases are TGTGCCAGCAGCGTAGGGACAGACAATCAGCCC. Translating it yields CASSVGTDNQP. The whole CDR3 reads CASSVGTDNQPQHF.

This clone was counted at least ten times. Read coverage stops 3 residues before the CDR3 terminus; the germline J gene supplies the remainder. The chain carries TRBV20-1 and TRBJ1-4; 7 positions match TRBD1. Germline assignment: CDR1 DFQATT and CDR2 SNEGSKA (reference sequence). V shed 1 base, J shed 4 bases, and the junction held 3 bases outside the gene matches. The CDR3 runs to 14 residues. The CDR3 DNA, read in part, is TGCAGTGCTAGAGGGGGACAGTTTAATGAAAAA. Translation: CSARGGQFNEK. The complete CDR3 sequence is CSARGGQFNEKLFF.

The table lists this clone with many counts. Read data end 3 residues before the CDR3 end; the end is taken from the germline J gene. The chain couples TRBV29-1 to TRBJ2-5, with 10 positions matching TRBD2. CDR3 size: 13 residues. V trimming: 3 bases; J trimming: 5 bases; junction bases outside the gene matches: 3. CDR1 SQVTM and CDR2 ANQGSEA come from the germline V gene. The CDR3 here is CSVETSGCETQYF. The CDR3 bases that were read are TGCAGCGTTGAGACTAGCGGGTGTGAGACC.

This clone was seen ten or more times. Read sequence stops 3 residues before the CDR3 end, and the germline J gene provides the missing end. The chain combines TRBV7-6 with TRBJ2-1; D not certain. Trimming stripped 5 bases from V and 4 bases from J, with 6 bases between. The CDR3 runs to 12 residues. Germline CDR1 SGHVS, CDR2 FNYEAQ. CDR3: CASSTAYNEQFF. The DNA read from the CDR3 is TGTGCCAGCAGCACCGCGTACAATGAG.

This clone was observed many times. The observed sequence ends 3 residues before the CDR3 terminus, with the missing tail filled in from the germline J gene. V usage is TRBV5-6 and J usage is TRBJ2-7; D might be TRBD1 (6 bases). Germline values: CDR1 SGHDT, CDR2 YYEEEE. The CDR3 is made up of 14 amino acids. Trimming removed 4 bases at V and 2 bases at J, with 13 bases between. The sequenced part of the CDR3 DNA is TGTGCCAGCAGCCCTCCGGGGACAACCTACGAG. Protein product: CASSPPGTTYE. In full, the CDR3 is CASSPPGTTYEQYF. Variable domain in full (rest from reference TRBV5-6 and TRBJ2-7): DAGVTQSPTHLIKTRGQQVTLRCSPKSGHDTVSWYQQALGQGPQFIFQYYEEEERQRGNFPDRFSGHQFPNYSSELNVNALLLGDSALYLCASSPPGTTYEQYFGPGTRLTVT.

This clone has at least ten counts. Read data end 3 residues before the CDR3 end; the end is taken from the germline J gene. The chain joins TRBV30 to TRBJ2-2; D is possibly TRBD1 (6 bases). Per germline, CDR1 GTSNPN and CDR2 SVGIG (reference sequence). There are 14 residues in the CDR3. Trimming took off 2 bases at V and 7 bases at J, with 14 bases between the two ends. The CDR3 reads CAWSFLDSGGELFF. The part of the CDR3 DNA that was read is TGTGCCTGGAGTTTCTTGGACAGCGGCGGGGAG.

This clone has just a few counts. The covered CDR3 bases are TGTGCCAGCAGCTGGACAGGCTACAATGAG. Its protein product is CASSWTGYNE. The full CDR3 is CASSWTGYNEQFF. The chain has TRBV7-2 and TRBJ2-1, with 7 nucleotides matching TRBD1. The read stops 3 residues short of the end of the CDR3; the missing end is completed from the germline J gene. CDR1 SGHTA and CDR2 FQGNSA come from the germline V gene. With 4 bases clipped from V and 3 bases from J, the junction kept 0 bases outside the gene matches. The CDR3 is made up of 13 amino acids.

The table lists this clone with many counts. The sequence runs out 3 residues before the end of the CDR3; the remainder is reconstructed from the germline J gene. This chain uses TRBV3-1 (or the pseudogene TRBV3-2) with TRBJ2-7; 11 bases agree with TRBD2. CDR1 is LGHDT and CDR2 is YNNKEL in the germline V gene (reference sequence). The length of the CDR3 is 15 residues. Germline trimming cut 5 bases from V and 2 bases from J; bases unmatched to any gene: 5. This chain's CDR3 is CASSTGLAGAYEQYF. The sequenced CDR3 bases are TGTGCCAGCAGCACTGGACTAGCGGGCGCCTACGAG.

This clone was seen at least ten times. The CDR3: CASSKDRAHEQYF. CDR3 DNA (partial): TGTGCCAGTAGTAAAGACAGGGCCCACGAG. The chain has TRBV19 and TRBJ2-7; 7 nucleotides align to TRBD1. The read falls 3 residues short of the CDR3 end, and the missing part is taken from the germline J gene. J was trimmed by 5 bases and V by 4 bases; bases with no gene match: 5. CDR3 length: 13 amino acids. The germline V gene has CDR1 LNHDA and CDR2 SQIVND (reference sequence).

This clone was seen repeatedly, ten times or more. The read falls 3 residues short of the CDR3 end, and the missing part is taken from the germline J gene. At the DNA level, this CDR3 is encoded by other sequences in the same sample as well. The chain links TRBV7-9 to TRBJ2-7; 7 positions match TRBD1. Unmatched junction bases numbered 8, after V lost 8 bases and J lost 4 bases. Germline values: CDR1 SEHNR, CDR2 FQNEAQ (reference sequence). This CDR3 spans 13 amino acids. CDR3 DNA (partial): TGTGCCAGCGGTACAGGGGACCGATACGAG. It codes for CASGTGDRYE. The whole CDR3 sequence is CASGTGDRYEQYF.

This clone has a count of ten or more. The junction differs from germline at one of its ends, possibly a read error. The missing CDR3 end, 3 residues past where the read stops, is filled in from the germline J gene. The chain carries TRBV4-2 and TRBJ2-2; D is perhaps TRBD2 (5 bases). The CDR3 length is 13 residues. Germline V lookup: CDR1 LGHNA, CDR2 YNFKEQ. The DNA read from the CDR3 is TGCGCCAGCAGAAGGGTCGGGGCCGGGGAG. This gives the protein CASRRVGAGE. From start to end, the CDR3 is CASRRVGAGELFF.

This clone was detected many times. Coverage ceases 3 residues before the CDR3 finishes, and the germline J gene fills in the end. The rearrangement uses TRBV24-1 and TRBJ2-1, with TRBD2 matching over 7 bases. There are 15 residues in the CDR3. Losses at the gene ends were 4 bases for V and 4 bases for J; bases not matched to a gene: 6. In germline, CDR1 is KGHDR, CDR2 SFDVKD. CDR3 DNA (partial): TGTGCCACCAGTGACGCGGGAGAGCGGTACAATGAG. It yields the protein CATSDAGERYNE. The whole CDR3 region reads CATSDAGERYNEQFF.

This clone was picked up many times. The read comes to an end 3 residues before the CDR3 does, leaving the germline J gene to fill in the end. The rearrangement uses TRBV12-3 or TRBV12-4 and TRBJ2-3, with 10 nucleotides matching TRBD2. J was trimmed by 4 bases and V by 6 bases; bases with no gene match: 4. This CDR3 is built from 14 residues. This chain's CDR3 is CASSSSGSADTQYF. The covered CDR3 bases are TGTGCCAGCAGCTCTAGCGGGAGTGCAGATACG.

Many counts were recorded for this clone. The CDR3 is CASSPQGIVSEKLFF. Incomplete CDR3 DNA: TGTGCCAGCAGCCCACAGGGGATCGTCTCTGAAAAA. The V call is TRBV7-2, the J call TRBJ1-4, with 7 bases lining up with TRBD1. The read stops 3 residues short of the end of the CDR3; the missing end is completed from the germline J gene. Trimming took 5 bases from V and 7 from J; bases not matched to a gene: 10. CDR3 length: 15 amino acids. Germline CDR1 reads SGHTA; CDR2 reads FQGNSA.

This clone has a count of ten or more. The read finishes 3 residues shy of the CDR3 end, and the germline J gene is used to complete it. The gene calls are TRBV12-3 or TRBV12-4 and TRBJ1-5; D is uncertain. Trimming shortened V by 5 bases and J by 7 bases, and 9 bases separated the two germline ends. The CDR3 consists of 12 residues. This CDR3 is CASSSGEQPQHF. Incomplete CDR3 DNA: TGTGCCAGCAGTAGCGGGGAACAGCCC.

This clone was seen ten or more times. The CDR3 end lies 3 residues beyond the end of the read and is filled in from the germline J gene. This chain links TRBV29-1 with TRBJ2-5; 7 bases fit TRBD1. Trimming removed 5 bases from V and 1 base from J; junction bases left unmatched: 10. The germline CDR1 and CDR2 sequences are SQVTM and ANQGSEA. This CDR3 comprises 15 residues. Incomplete CDR3 DNA: TGCAGCGTTCGAGTGGGACAGATATTCCAAGAGACC. Translation gives CSVRVGQIFQET. The whole CDR3 sequence reads CSVRVGQIFQETQYF.

This clone turned up a few times. Read sequence stops 3 residues before the CDR3 end, and the germline J gene provides the missing end. The gene calls are TRBV2 and TRBJ1-3; D gene uncertain. The CDR3 covers 15 residues. The V and J ends lost 3 bases and 0 bases respectively, with 9 bases between them. The germline V gene encodes CDR1 SNHLY and CDR2 FYNNEI. The sequenced part of the CDR3 DNA is TGTGCCAGCAGTGACCGCGGAAACTCTGGAAACACC. Protein: CASSDRGNSGNT. The full-length CDR3 reads as CASSDRGNSGNTIYF.

This clone was observed at least ten times. The sequence runs out 3 residues before the end of the CDR3; the remainder is reconstructed from the germline J gene. The chain recombines TRBV2 with TRBJ1-4; tentative D call: TRBD1 (6 bases). The V end lost 5 bases, the J end lost 7 bases, and 17 bases lay between the germline ends. Germline CDR1 SNHLY, CDR2 FYNNEI. The CDR3 contains 15 residues. CDR3: CASSFRPGVVEKLFF. Incomplete CDR3 DNA: TGTGCCAGCAGTTTTAGGCCAGGGGTTGTTGAAAAA.

Notes on this clone: The read finishes 3 residues shy of the CDR3 end, and the germline J gene is used to complete it. J is TRBJ1-2 and V is TRBV18, with a possible D match to TRBD1 (5 bases). Looked up from germline, CDR1 is KGHSH and CDR2 is LQKENI. This CDR3 has 16 amino acids. The sequenced CDR3 bases are TGTGCCAGCTCAGCAAGGTCGGGGGGAGGAAGCTACGAC. Translated: CASSARSGGGSYD. The entire CDR3 is CASSARSGGGSYDYTF.

This clone was observed many times. The read terminates 3 residues ahead of where the CDR3 ends, so the germline J gene completes it. The chain joins TRBV7-6 to TRBJ2-7; 9 nucleotides line up with TRBD2. The CDR3 length is 15 residues. V dropped 0 bases and J dropped 2; count of bases not matched to a gene: 2. The germline gives CDR1 SGHVS, CDR2 FNYEAQ. The CDR3 here is CASSLAQRGAYEQYF. The DNA read from the CDR3 is TGTGCCAGCAGCTTAGCCCAGCGGGGGGCCTACGAG.

In this sample, this clone turned up many times. The read comes to an end 3 residues before the CDR3 does, leaving the germline J gene to fill in the end. The chain couples TRBV19 to TRBJ2-7; the D is unclear. With 5 bases removed from V and 2 bases from J, the gap between germline ends came to 10 bases. Per germline, CDR1 LNHDA and CDR2 SQIVND (reference sequence). The CDR3 contains 13 residues. CDR3: CASSYQETYEQYF. The CDR3 DNA, read in part, is TGTGCCAGTAGTTACCAGGAAACCTACGAG.

This clone was counted ten times or more. The read ends 3 residues before the CDR3 terminus; that terminus is restored from the germline J gene. This chain uses TRBV7-9 with TRBJ2-7; 7 nucleotides line up with TRBD1. CDR1 is SEHNR and CDR2 is FQNEAQ in the germline V gene (reference sequence). This CDR3 contains 14 residues. The V gene end was trimmed by 4 bases and the J gene end by 2 bases; junction bases not matched to a gene: 5. The CDR3 sequence is CASSSWDSTYEQYF. Partial CDR3 DNA: TGTGCCAGCAGCTCATGGGACAGTACCTACGAG.

This clone was seen many times. The read terminates 3 residues before the CDR3 end, so the remaining end is supplied by the germline J gene. The J gene is TRBJ1-2, the V gene TRBV24-1; D perhaps matches TRBD1 (6 bases). Germline V CDR1 and CDR2: KGHDR, SFDVKD. This CDR3 is 16 amino acids long. The ends were cut back, 3 bases at V and 3 bases at J, with 16 bases in the middle. CDR3 region: CATSDPTGGGDYGYTF. The covered CDR3 bases are TGTGCCACCAGTGATCCTACGGGGGGCGGTGACTATGGC.

As concerns this clone: The read stops 3 residues short of the end of the CDR3; the missing end is completed from the germline J gene. The chain uses TRBV7-2 and TRBJ2-1; 7 nucleotides match TRBD2. Trimming at V came to 0 bases and at J to 1 base, leaving 3 bases not matched to a gene. Germline assignment: CDR1 SGHTA and CDR2 FQGNSA. The CDR3 runs 16 residues. The CDR3 protein is CASSLALARSYNEQFF. CDR3 bases read: TGTGCCAGCAGCTTAGCACTAGCGCGATCCTACAATGAG. The full variable domain, with the rest looked up from reference TRBV7-2 and TRBJ2-1, is GAGVSQSPSNKVTEKGKDVELRCDPISGHTALYWYRQSLGQGLEFLIYFQGNSAPDKSGLPSDRFSAERTGGSVSTLTIQRTQQEDSAVYLCASSLALARSYNEQFFGPGTRLTVL.

In this sample, this clone turned up many times. The CDR3 end falls 3 residues outside the read, so it is completed with the germline J gene. V gene TRBV5-6 combines with J gene TRBJ1-4, with 9 bases aligning to TRBD1. CDR3 length: 15 residues. Germline CDR1 reads SGHDT; CDR2 reads YYEEEE. The V and J ends lost 2 bases and 5 bases, in that order; junction bases with no gene match: 4. The CDR3 loop reads CASSFGTGTNEKLFF. CDR3 bases read: TGTGCCAGCAGCTTCGGGACAGGGACGAATGAAAAA.

This clone was seen at least ten times. The CDR3 end lies 3 residues beyond the end of the read and is filled in from the germline J gene. The rearrangement uses TRBV5-1 and TRBJ2-1; 11 bases align to TRBD2. The V gene end was trimmed by 4 bases and the J gene end by 5 bases; junction bases not matched to a gene: 5. The CDR3 covers 15 residues. Germline V CDR1 and CDR2: SGHRS, YFSETQ. CDR3 bases read: TGCGCCAGCAGCGTAGCGGGAGGGCTTAACAATGAG. Encoded protein: CASSVAGGLNNE. The full-length CDR3 reads as CASSVAGGLNNEQFF.

Only a few counts were recorded for this clone. The CDR3 is cut off 3 residues early in the read; its end comes from the germline J gene. This rearrangement joins TRBV5-4 to TRBJ2-7; 7 nucleotides align to TRBD2. The CDR3 covers 16 residues. The germline V gene has CDR1 SGHNT and CDR2 YYREEE (reference sequence). V lost 1 base, J lost 0 bases, and 7 bases stayed unmatched. Here the CDR3 reads CASSLKIGGSSYEQYF. The part of the CDR3 DNA that was read is TGTGCCAGCAGCTTGAAAATTGGCGGGAGCTCCTACGAG.